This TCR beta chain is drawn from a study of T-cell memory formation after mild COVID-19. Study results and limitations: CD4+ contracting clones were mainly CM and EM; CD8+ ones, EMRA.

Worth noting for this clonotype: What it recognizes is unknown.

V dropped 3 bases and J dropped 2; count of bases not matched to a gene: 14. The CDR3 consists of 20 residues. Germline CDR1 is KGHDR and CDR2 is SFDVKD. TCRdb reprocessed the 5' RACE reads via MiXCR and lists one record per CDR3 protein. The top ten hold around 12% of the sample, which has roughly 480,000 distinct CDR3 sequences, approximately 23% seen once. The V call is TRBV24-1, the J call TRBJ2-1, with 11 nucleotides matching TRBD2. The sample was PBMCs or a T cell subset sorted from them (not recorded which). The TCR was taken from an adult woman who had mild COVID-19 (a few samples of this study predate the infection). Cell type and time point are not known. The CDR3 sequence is CATSDHPPVSGRGTYNEQFF. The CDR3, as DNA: TGTGCCACCAGTGATCACCCCCCCGTTAGCGGGAGGGGGACCTACAATGAGCAGTTCTTC.